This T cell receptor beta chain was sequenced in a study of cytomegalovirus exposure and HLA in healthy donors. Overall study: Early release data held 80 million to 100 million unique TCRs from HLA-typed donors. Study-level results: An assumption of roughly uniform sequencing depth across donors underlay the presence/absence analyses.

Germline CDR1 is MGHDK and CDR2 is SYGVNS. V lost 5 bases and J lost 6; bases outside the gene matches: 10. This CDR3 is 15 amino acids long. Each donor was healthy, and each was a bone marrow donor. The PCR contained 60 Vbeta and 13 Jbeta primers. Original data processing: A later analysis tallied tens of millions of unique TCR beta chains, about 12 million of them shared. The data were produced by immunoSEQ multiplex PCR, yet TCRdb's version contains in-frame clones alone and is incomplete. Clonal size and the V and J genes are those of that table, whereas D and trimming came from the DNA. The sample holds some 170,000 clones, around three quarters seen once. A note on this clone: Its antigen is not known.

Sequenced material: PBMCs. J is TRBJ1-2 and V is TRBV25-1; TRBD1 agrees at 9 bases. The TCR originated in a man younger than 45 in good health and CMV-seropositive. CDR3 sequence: CASSSGTGYRHGYTF. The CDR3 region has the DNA TGTGCCAGCAGTTCCGGGACAGGGTATAGACATGGCTACACCTTC.